What follows describes a single T cell receptor (beta chain). Its antigen is as yet unknown. This sample is drawn from a study of siplizumab effects on memory and regulatory T cells. General study findings and limits: Naive T cells appeared more diverse than memory cells and seemed to be major alloresponse contributors. A small minority of alloreactive clones were mapped to unstimulated subsets. Naive-or-memory phenotypes were unassignable for roughly 75-95% of proliferating CD4+ or CD8+ clones.

TCRdb keeps only in-frame clones here, not all; method: immunoSEQ multiplex PCR. The profile shows roughly 9,900 clones, 40% of them singletons. The cells of the mixed lymphocyte reaction underwent an approximately six-day coculture at 37°C. CDR3 length: 15 amino acids. V was cut by 4 bases and J by 2 bases, with 13 bases left in between. The V gene's germline CDR1 is SGDLS and CDR2 YYNGEE. This rearrangement joins TRBV9 to TRBJ2-1; D gene unclear. The specimen was CFSE-low (dividing) CD4+ T cells sorted from an allogeneic mixed lymphocyte reaction. The TCR was taken from a human donor in good health; the cells came from an allogeneic mixed lymphocyte reaction. Here the CDR3 DNA reads TGTGCCAGCAGCCCCCGGATCAGCGCCTACAATGAGCAGTTCTTC. Its translation: CASSPRISAYNEQFF.